The rows below give T cell receptor beta chains drawn from one sample of a study of blood T cell repertoires in COVID-19. Generated by immunoSEQ multiplex PCR, the TCRdb table keeps only in-frame clones and is missing some. The sample records 130,000 or so clones, 70% to 85% being singletons. Sequencing was performed on peripheral blood. These receptors originate from a woman in her fifties or sixties with acute or convalescent COVID-19. CDR3s include the opening cysteine and the closing phenylalanine or tryptophan. D genes are given only for firm matches. Part of the rows lack a size; the others show once, few, many or a class for expanded clones.

>NA|NA|TRBV30|TRBJ2-2
CAWNRVTGELFF
TGTGCCTGGAATCGGGTCACCGGGGAGCTGTTTTTT
>NA|NA|TRBV7-9|TRBJ2-3
CASTQGSGTDTQYF
TGTGCCAGCACCCAGGGGAGCGGCACAGATACGCAGTATTTT
>TRBD1|NA|TRBV28|TRBJ2-2
CASRAGDRGAAGELFF
TGTGCCAGCAGAGCGGGGGACAGGGGAGCGGCCGGGGAGCTGTTTTTT
>NA|NA|TRBV6-5|TRBJ2-5
CASKYGGAAQETQYF
TGTGCCAGCAAATATGGGGGGGCAGCGCAAGAGACCCAGTACTTC
>NA|NA|TRBV6-4|TRBJ1-5
CASSDTQENQPQHF
TGTGCCAGCAGTGACACACAGGAAAATCAGCCCCAGCATTTT
>TRBD2|many|TRBV18|TRBJ2-1
CASSPGAGVYNEQFF
TGTGCCAGCTCACCAGGGGCGGGGGTCTACAATGAGCAGTTCTTC
>NA|few|TRBV7-2|TRBJ1-2
CASSLFNRVIYGYTF
TGTGCCAGCAGCTTATTCAACAGGGTAATCTATGGCTACACCTTC
>NA|NA|TRBV2|TRBJ1-6
CASSVSRVSSHNSPLHF
TGTGCCAGCAGTGTTTCGAGGGTATCTAGCCATAATTCACCCCTCCACTTT
>NA|NA|TRBV6-6|TRBJ2-3
CASSPSTDTQYF
TGTGCCAGCAGTCCGAGCACAGATACGCAGTATTTT
>NA|NA|TRBV4-1|TRBJ1-5
CASSQEPYDGGAFSNQPQHF
TGCGCCAGCAGCCAAGAACCGTATGACGGAGGGGCCTTTAGCAATCAGCCCCAGCATTTT
>TRBD1|NA|TRBV19|TRBJ1-2
CASSGQGVGGYTF
TGTGCCAGCAGTGGACAGGGGGTAGGCGGCTACACCTTC
>NA|once|TRBV4-1|TRBJ2-1
CASSQRTLSSSYNEQFF
TGCGCCAGCAGCCAGAGGACACTGTCGAGCTCCTACAATGAGCAGTTCTTC
>TRBD1|once|TRBV2|TRBJ1-2
CASSSGQGAGGYTF
TGTGCCAGCAGCTCGGGACAGGGGGCGGGTGGCTACACCTTC
>NA|NA|TRBV23-1|TRBJ1-6
CASSYPRDIGNSSPLHF
TGCGCCAGCAGTTATCCCCGGGACATAGGGAATAGTTCACCCCTCCACTTT
>TRBD1|NA|TRBV2|TRBJ2-5
CASSGTGGLRETQYF
TGTGCCAGCAGCGGGACAGGGGGGCTTAGGGAGACCCAGTACTTC
>NA|once|TRBV3-1/TRBV3-2|TRBJ1-2
CASSQRMTWHYGYTF
TGTGCCAGCAGCCAAAGAATGACTTGGCACTATGGCTACACCTTC
>NA|NA|TRBV2|TRBJ1-1
CASRGAGGTEAFF
TGTGCCAGCAGGGGGGCCGGAGGCACTGAAGCTTTCTTT
>NA|NA|TRBV6-5|TRBJ1-5
CASSYSLSGNQPQHF
TGTGCCAGCAGTTACTCCTTGTCAGGGAATCAGCCCCAGCATTTT
>TRBD2|NA|TRBV5-4|TRBJ2-1
CASRTSGGSYNEQFF
TGTGCCAGCAGGACGAGCGGGGGGTCCTACAATGAGCAGTTCTTC
>TRBD2|once|TRBV15|TRBJ2-1
CATSDGTRGAGEQFF
TGTGCCACCAGCGATGGGACTAGGGGGGCGGGCGAGCAGTTCTTC
>NA|NA|TRBV29-1|TRBJ2-5
CSVPAGYREDEETQYF
TGCAGCGTGCCGGCGGGGTATAGGGAGGATGAAGAGACCCAGTACTTC
>NA|NA|TRBV19|TRBJ1-4
CASTLSRTNEKLFF
TGTGCCAGTACATTAAGCAGGACTAATGAAAAACTGTTTTTT
>NA|NA|TRBV20-1|TRBJ1-2
CSAENNYGYTF
TGCAGTGCTGAGAACAACTATGGCTACACCTTC
>NA|NA|TRBV7-9|TRBJ1-1
CASSPAGRLNVAEAFF
TGTGCCAGCAGCCCGGCAGGCAGGTTGAATGTGGCTGAAGCTTTCTTT
>TRBD2|NA|TRBV25-1|TRBJ2-4
CASSESLAGGPKNIQYF
TGTGCCAGCAGTGAATCCCTAGCGGGGGGCCCCAAAAACATTCAGTACTTC
>NA|NA|TRBV4-2|TRBJ1-1
CASSQGRRETEAFF
TGTGCCAGCAGCCAAGGGCGGCGGGAAACTGAAGCTTTCTTT
>NA|NA|TRBV20-1|TRBJ2-3
CSARKENTQYF
TGCAGTGCTAGGAAGGAGAATACGCAGTATTTT
>NA|NA|TRBV11-2|TRBJ1-1
CASSLTENTEAFF
TGTGCCAGCAGCTTGACAGAGAACACTGAAGCTTTCTTT
>NA|NA|TRBV5-6|TRBJ1-1
CASSGGSSAEAFF
TGTGCCAGCAGCGGGGGGTCTTCGGCGGAAGCTTTCTTT
>NA|NA|TRBV6-5|TRBJ1-1
CASIPIPQGTEAFF
TGTGCCAGCATTCCCATTCCGCAGGGCACTGAAGCTTTCTTT
>TRBD1|few|TRBV18|TRBJ1-2
CASSPRQGELGYTF
TGTGCCAGCTCACCTCGACAGGGTGAGCTTGGCTACACCTTC
>TRBD1|once|TRBV29-1|TRBJ2-3
CSVVQGAPDTQYF
TGCAGCGTTGTCCAGGGGGCCCCAGATACGCAGTATTTT
>NA|NA|TRBV28|TRBJ2-6
CASSSLASGANVLTF
TGTGCCAGCAGTTCCCTAGCCTCTGGGGCCAACGTCCTGACTTTC
>TRBD2|NA|TRBV20-1|TRBJ2-5
CSASSGGGKQETQYF
TGCAGTGCTAGTAGCGGGGGGGGCAAACAAGAGACCCAGTACTTC
>NA|NA|TRBV5-1|TRBJ2-2
CASSKNTGELFF
TGCGCCAGTTCAAAGAACACCGGGGAGCTGTTTTTT
>NA|few|TRBV19|TRBJ1-2
CASSQSEGYGYTF
TGTGCCAGTAGCCAATCCGAGGGCTATGGCTACACCTTC
>NA|few|TRBV2|TRBJ1-1
CASSVSRGGAAEAFF
TGTGCCAGCAGTGTCTCCAGGGGAGGGGCGGCTGAAGCTTTCTTT
>NA|NA|TRBV5-1|TRBJ1-4
CASSSGQTTTNEKLFF
TGCGCCAGCAGCTCGGGACAAACAACTACTAATGAAAAACTGTTTTTT
>NA|once|TRBV10-3|TRBJ1-5
CAISDERGQPQHF
TGTGCCATCAGTGATGAGCGGGGGCAGCCCCAGCATTTT
>NA|NA|TRBV5-1|TRBJ2-3
CASTVDSGTDTQYF
TGCGCCAGCACCGTTGATAGCGGTACAGATACGCAGTATTTT
>NA|NA|TRBV4-1|TRBJ1-1
CASSQDVKAFF
TGCGCCAGCAGCCAAGATGTCAAAGCTTTCTTT
>TRBD1|NA|TRBV3-1/TRBV3-2|TRBJ1-6
CASSLGTGGSPLHF
TGTGCCAGCAGCCTCGGGACAGGGGGTTCACCCCTCCACTTT
>NA|NA|TRBV19|TRBJ2-6
CASRYRSSGANVLTF
TGTGCCAGTAGGTACAGGTCCTCTGGGGCCAACGTCCTGACTTTC
>NA|NA|TRBV12-3/TRBV12-4|TRBJ2-3
CASSLDTNTQYF
TGTGCCAGCAGCCTCGACACAAATACGCAGTATTTT
>TRBD2|NA|TRBV5-1|TRBJ2-3
CASSFSGANTQYF
TGCGCCAGCAGCTTTAGCGGGGCAAATACGCAGTATTTT
>NA|few|TRBV3-1/TRBV3-2|TRBJ2-1
CASSQTTGHVGEQFF
TGTGCCAGCAGCCAAACGACAGGTCATGTAGGTGAGCAGTTCTTC
>TRBD1|once|TRBV6-5|TRBJ1-2
CASNPGQPNGYTF
TGTGCCAGCAATCCGGGACAGCCCAATGGCTACACCTTC
>NA|once|TRBV19|TRBJ1-1
CASSTIQGGATEAFF
TGTGCCAGTAGTACTATCCAGGGAGGAGCCACTGAAGCTTTCTTT